The 23 T cell receptor beta chains presented below share a single source sample, sequenced in a study of OX40 agonist ivuxolimab in advanced cancers. Method: immunoSEQ multiplex PCR; TCRdb's copy keeps in-frame clones and lacks some. There are over 100,000 clones in the sample; 80% to 90% occur only once, and around 0.55% lies in the top ten. Sequencing used CD4+ or CD8+ T cells sorted from blood, obtained in a trial of the OX40 agonist ivuxolimab. The source is an adult with an advanced solid tumor such as melanoma, head and neck, liver or kidney cancer.

The chain couples TRBV10-3 to TRBJ1-4; possibly TRBD1 for D (6 bases). The CDR3 sequence is 13 residues long. With 8 bases removed from V and 0 bases from J, the gap between germline ends came to 7 bases. Germline V gives CDR1 ENHRY, CDR2 SYGVKD. In DNA, the CDR3 is TGTGCCATCCGGACAGCAACTAATGAAAAACTGTTTTTT. Amino acid sequence: CAIRTATNEKLFF.

The CDR3 DNA is TGTGCCCCAGGGGTTATAGCTGAAGCTTTCTTT. Protein product: CAPGVIAEAFF. This chain connects TRBV28 to TRBJ1-1; TRBD1 might be the D (6 bases). The CDR3 sequence is 11 residues long. Trimming shortened V by 11 bases and J by 6 bases, and 13 bases separated the two germline ends. CDR1 and CDR2 (germline): MDHEN, SYDVKM. Variable domain in full (rest from reference TRBV28 and TRBJ1-1): DVKVTQSSRYLVKRTGEKVFLECVQDMDHENMFWYRQDPGLGLRLIYFSYDVKMKEKGDIPEGYSVSREKKERFSLILESASTNQTSMYLCAPGVIAEAFFGQGTRLTVV.

The chain joins TRBV6-1 to TRBJ1-2, with D hard to call. CDR1 and CDR2 from the germline V gene are MNHNS and SASEGT. Between the trimmed V and J ends, which lost 6 bases and 2 bases, there was a span of 10 bases. The CDR3 is 13 amino acids. The chain's CDR3 is CASRSITNYGYTF. In DNA form, the CDR3 reads TGTGCCAGCAGATCCATTACCAACTATGGCTACACCTTC.

This clone was counted only a few times. V usage is TRBV1 and J usage is TRBJ1-5. TRBV1 is a pseudogene segment. The CDR3 sequence is 15 residues long. The CDR3 coding sequence is TGCACCAGCAGCCAATCAGGACCTAGCAATCAGCCCCAGCATTTT. Its translation: CTSSQSGPSNQPQHF.

This sequence joins TRBV7-8 and TRBJ1-3; D perhaps matches TRBD1 (6 bases). Germline CDR1 is SGHVS and CDR2 is FQNEAQ. V was shortened by 1 base and J by 2 bases, with 12 bases between the two germline ends. The CDR3 sequence is 16 residues long. CDR3 sequence (DNA): TGTGCCAGCAGCTTAGTGAGAGGGACAACTGGAAACACCATATATTTT. Amino acid sequence: CASSLVRGTTGNTIYF.

The chain has TRBV6-4 and TRBJ1-1, with D unclear. Germline V lookup: CDR1 MRHNA, CDR2 SNTAGT. The CDR3 consists of 15 residues. The ends were cut back, 0 bases at V and 1 base at J, with 9 bases in the middle. CDR3 amino acids: CASSDSSAGNTEAFF. CDR3 nucleotide sequence: TGTGCCAGCAGTGACTCGAGCGCGGGGAACACTGAAGCTTTCTTT.

The chain joins TRBV30 to TRBJ1-1; D is unresolved. Germline-derived CDR1 and CDR2 are GTSNPN and SVGIG (reference sequence). V lost 0 bases to trimming and J lost 1 base, with 6 bases between them. The CDR3 is 13 residues long. The CDR3 region has the DNA TGTGCCTGGAGTGTAGGCAGGAACACTGAAGCTTTCTTT. Translated: CAWSVGRNTEAFF.

The V and J genes are TRBV4-1 and TRBJ1-1; D possibly corresponds to TRBD1 (6 bases). The V end lost 4 bases, the J end lost 1 base, and 16 bases lay between the germline ends. The CDR3 is made up of 16 amino acids. Germline CDR1 is MGHRA and CDR2 is YSYEKL. The CDR3, as DNA: TGCGCCAGCAGCCGGAAAAAGTTACAGGGGAACACTGAAGCTTTCTTT. This encodes CASSRKKLQGNTEAFF.

The chain recombines TRBV28 with TRBJ2-5; 9 nucleotides agree with TRBD2. Trimming removed 6 bases from V and 5 bases from J; junction bases left unmatched: 16. The germline gives CDR1 MDHEN, CDR2 SYDVKM. This CDR3 spans 17 amino acids. This CDR3 reads CASSPAAGSGGRETQYF. The CDR3 DNA is TGTGCCAGCAGCCCTGCAGCAGGTAGCGGGGGCAGGGAGACCCAGTACTTC.

The gene calls are TRBV27 and TRBJ2-3; no reliable D call. Germline assignment: CDR1 MNHEY and CDR2 SMNVEV (reference sequence). The CDR3 runs 12 residues. The V end was cut by 6 bases, the J end by 5 bases, with 9 bases between. DNA for the CDR3: TGTGCCAGCAGCAGATACGGAGATACGCAGTATTTT. The encoded protein is CASSRYGDTQYF.

The chain links TRBV10-2 to TRBJ1-1; tentatively, D is TRBD1 (5 bases). Germline lookup yields CDR1 WSHSY and CDR2 SAAADI. The V gene lost 2 bases and the J gene lost 4 bases, with 8 bases spanning the gap. The CDR3 spans 13 residues. The CDR3 loop reads CASSEQGGTEAFF. The CDR3 nucleotides read TGCGCCAGCAGTGAGCAGGGTGGCACTGAAGCTTTCTTT.

The chain couples TRBV7-9 to TRBJ2-2; TRBD2 is a possible D gene (5 bases). Trimming cost V 4 bases and J 3 bases, with 15 bases left between them. This CDR3 spans 16 amino acids. CDR1 is SEHNR and CDR2 is FQNEAQ in the germline V gene (reference sequence). In nucleotides, the CDR3 is TGTGCCAGCAGCTCGGATCCAAGGACTGACACCGGGGAGCTGTTTTTT. Its protein product is CASSSDPRTDTGELFF.

This chain connects TRBV18 to TRBJ2-7, with 7 bases aligning to TRBD1. The CDR3 contains 14 residues. Germline V gene lookup returns CDR1 KGHSH and CDR2 LQKENI. J gave up 4 bases and V 0 bases, and 3 bases lay outside the gene matches. DNA of the CDR3: TGTGCCAGCTCACCACCTAGGACAGGTTACGAGCAGTACTTC. Translating it yields CASSPPRTGYEQYF.

The V gene is TRBV6-5, the J gene TRBJ2-5, with a possible D match to TRBD1 (6 bases). The CDR3 has 13 amino acids. The germline gives CDR1 MNHEY, CDR2 SVGAGI. The V end was cut by 10 bases, the J end by 2 bases, with 14 bases between. Here the CDR3 reads CANINGQQETQYF. As DNA, the CDR3 is TGTGCCAACATAAATGGACAGCAAGAGACCCAGTACTTC.

This clone was picked up a small number of times. DNA for the CDR3: TGCGCCAGCAGCCAAGGACAGCGGACTTACAATGAGCAGTTCTTC. Its protein product is CASSQGQRTYNEQFF. V is TRBV4-3 and J is TRBJ2-1, with D perhaps TRBD1 or TRBD2 (5 bases each). Germline CDR1 LGHNA, CDR2 YSLEER. CDR3 length: 15 residues. V was pared by 1 base and J by 4 bases, with 11 bases between.

This clone was recorded once. The V call is TRBV28, the J call TRBJ2-7; D not resolved. The CDR3 consists of 12 residues. V gave up 4 bases and J gave up 1 base, with 5 bases separating them. In germline, CDR1 is MDHEN, CDR2 SYDVKM. The CDR3 DNA sequence: TGTGCCAGCAGTTCCTCTTCCTACGAGCAGTACTTC. The encoded protein is CASSSSSYEQYF.

The chain joins TRBV10-3 to TRBJ2-3; 7 bases are shared with TRBD1. CDR3 length equals 15 residues. Germline CDR1 reads ENHRY; CDR2 reads SYGVKD. After removal of 6 bases from V and 3 bases from J, the junction contained 9 bases not matched to a gene. The CDR3 region is CAISRRQGDTDTQYF. In DNA, the CDR3 is TGTGCCATCAGCCGAAGACAGGGAGATACAGATACGCAGTATTTT.

The J gene is TRBJ2-7, the V gene TRBV9, with D perhaps TRBD1 (5 bases). V was pared by 3 bases and J by 4 bases, with 8 bases between. This CDR3 is built from 12 residues. Per the germline V gene, CDR1 is SGDLS and CDR2 is YYNGEE. CDR3 protein: CASSAQGYEQYF. DNA of the CDR3: TGTGCCAGCAGCGCGCAGGGTTACGAGCAGTACTTC.

J is TRBJ2-1 and V is TRBV28; TRBD1 matches 11 bases. V shed 7 bases, J shed 1 base, and the junction held 3 bases outside the gene matches. The V gene's germline CDR1 is MDHEN and CDR2 SYDVKM. The CDR3 sequence is 15 residues long. CDR3 sequence reads: CASNWDRGSYNEQFF. The CDR3 DNA reads TGTGCCAGCAATTGGGACAGGGGGTCCTACAATGAGCAGTTCTTC.

CDR3 DNA sequence: TGCGCCAGCAGCTCCTCGTTTGGACGGGTCCAAGAGACCCAGTACTTC. This gives the protein CASSSSFGRVQETQYF. The chain couples TRBV5-1 to TRBJ2-5, with D hard to call. From germline, CDR1 is SGHRS and CDR2 YFSETQ. This CDR3 contains 16 residues. The V and J ends lost 3 bases and 1 base respectively, with 16 bases between them.

This rearrangement joins TRBV30 to TRBJ2-4; the D gene is possibly TRBD2 (5 bases). Germline V gene sequence: CDR1 GTSNPN, CDR2 SVGIG (reference sequence). CDR3 length: 13 amino acids. Trimming cost V 4 bases and J 5 bases, with 12 bases left between them. The CDR3: CAWTPGGENIQYF. The CDR3 bases are TGTGCCTGGACCCCCGGAGGAGAAAACATTCAGTACTTC.

V usage is TRBV30 and J usage is TRBJ1-6; D unresolved. From germline, CDR1 is GTSNPN and CDR2 SVGIG (reference sequence). The CDR3 loop spans 13 amino acids. V was pared by 1 base and J by 4 bases, with 5 bases between. CDR3 sequence (DNA): TGTGCCTGGAGTGGACGTTATAATTCACCCCTCCACTTT. Translating it yields CAWSGRYNSPLHF.

This rearrangement joins TRBV30 to TRBJ2-3; 14 nucleotides line up with TRBD2. Losses at the gene ends were 7 bases for V and 0 bases for J; bases not matched to a gene: 6. The CDR3 covers 16 residues. In germline, CDR1 is GTSNPN, CDR2 SVGIG (reference sequence). The CDR3 bases are TGTGCCTTAGGACTAGCGGGGGGCCTAAGCACAGATACGCAGTATTTT. This gives the protein CALGLAGGLSTDTQYF.